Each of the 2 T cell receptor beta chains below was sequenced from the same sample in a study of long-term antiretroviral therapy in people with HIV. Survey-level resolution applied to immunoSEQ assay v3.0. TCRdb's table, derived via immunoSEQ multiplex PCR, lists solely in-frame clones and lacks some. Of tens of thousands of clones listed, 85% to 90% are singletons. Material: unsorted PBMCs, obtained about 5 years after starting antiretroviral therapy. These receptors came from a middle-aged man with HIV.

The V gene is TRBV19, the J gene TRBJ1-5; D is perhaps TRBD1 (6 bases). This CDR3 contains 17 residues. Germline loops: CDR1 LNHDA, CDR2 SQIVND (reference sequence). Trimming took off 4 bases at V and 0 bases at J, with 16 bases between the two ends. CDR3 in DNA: TGTGCCAGTAGTACTCTTAGGGGGGGCACTAGCAATCAGCCCCAGCATTTT. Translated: CASSTLRGGTSNQPQHF.

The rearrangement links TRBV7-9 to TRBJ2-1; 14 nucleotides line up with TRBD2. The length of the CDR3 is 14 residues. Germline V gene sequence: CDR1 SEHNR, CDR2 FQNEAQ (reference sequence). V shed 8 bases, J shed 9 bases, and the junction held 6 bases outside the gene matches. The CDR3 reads CASRGLAGAGEQFF. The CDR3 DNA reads TGTGCCAGCCGGGGACTAGCGGGAGCGGGTGAGCAGTTCTTC.